One and the same sample provided the 19 T cell receptor beta chains below, sequenced in a study of blood T cell repertoires in COVID-19. Profiled with immunoSEQ multiplex PCR; TCRdb holds only in-frame clones, not every one. Here the sample spans about 180,000 clones, about nine tenths being singletons. Sequenced material: peripheral blood. The receptors stem from a woman aged 25-40 years with acute or convalescent COVID-19.

As DNA, the CDR3 is TGTGCCAGCAGTTTTAGCGACGAGCAGTACTTC. It codes for CASSFSDEQYF. The V and J genes are TRBV12-3 or TRBV12-4 and TRBJ2-7, with D perhaps TRBD2 (5 bases). The V and J ends lost 3 bases and 5 bases respectively, with 5 bases between them. The CDR3 spans 11 residues.

The chain has TRBV19 and TRBJ2-1; weak D call: TRBD2 (5 bases). Germline V gene lookup returns CDR1 LNHDA and CDR2 SQIVND (reference sequence). The CDR3 runs 12 residues. Trimming took 5 bases from V and 7 from J, leaving 9 bases between them. The CDR3 DNA follows: TGTGCCAGTAGTGATAGGAGGAATGAGCAGTTCTTC. Protein product: CASSDRRNEQFF. Supplemented by reference TRBV19 and TRBJ2-1, the full variable domain reads DGGITQSPKYLFRKEGQNVTLSCEQNLNHDAMYWYRQDPGQGLRLIYYSQIVNDFQKGDIAEGYSVSREKKESFPLTVTSAQKNPTAFYLCASSDRRNEQFFGPGTRLTVL.

This chain joins TRBV28 and TRBJ2-2; tentatively, D is TRBD2 (6 bases). This CDR3 comprises 13 residues. The germline gives CDR1 MDHEN, CDR2 SYDVKM. Trimming stripped 6 bases from V and 1 base from J, with 6 bases between. CDR3 nucleotides: TGTGCCAGCAGGGGGGGGAACACCGGGGAGCTGTTTTTT. Translated, it gives CASRGGNTGELFF.

This CDR3 is CASSYLGLFGTQYF. The DNA of the CDR3 is TGTGCCAGCAGTTATCTTGGACTTTTCGGGACCCAGTACTTC. The chain links TRBV6-5 to TRBJ2-5; maybe TRBD2 (5 bases). V was trimmed by 3 bases and J by 7 bases, leaving 15 bases between them. CDR1 and CDR2 (germline): MNHEY, SVGAGI. CDR3 size: 14 residues.

The CDR3 sequence: CSVAHGGRGHEQFF. The CDR3 DNA reads TGCAGCGTTGCTCATGGCGGGAGGGGGCATGAGCAGTTCTTC. This chain connects TRBV29-1 to TRBJ2-1; 9 nucleotides match TRBD2. The V segment lost 4 bases and the J segment 8 bases; nucleotides outside the gene matches: 9. The CDR3 extends over 14 amino acids. In germline, CDR1 is SQVTM, CDR2 ANQGSEA.

This chain uses TRBV2 with TRBJ2-3; D is unclear. The germline gives CDR1 SNHLY, CDR2 FYNNEI. V gave up 4 bases and J gave up 3 bases, with 5 bases separating them. The CDR3 has 12 amino acids. As DNA, the CDR3 is TGTGCCAGCAGTGGACAAACAGATACGCAGTATTTT. It encodes CASSGQTDTQYF.

The chain recombines TRBV6-5 with TRBJ2-3; a weak D match, TRBD1 (6 bases). The V gene lost 6 bases and the J gene lost 2 bases, with 12 bases spanning the gap. Germline CDR1 and CDR2: MNHEY and SVGAGI. The CDR3 length is 14 residues. The CDR3 region is CASSVRDNTDTQYF. Written as DNA, the CDR3 is TGTGCCAGCAGCGTCCGGGACAACACAGATACGCAGTATTTT.

The V and J genes are TRBV12-3 or TRBV12-4 and TRBJ2-1; no clear D gene. The CDR3 covers 11 residues. V was trimmed by 5 bases and J by 4 bases, leaving 3 bases between them. CDR3 region: CASSTYNEQFF. In nucleotides, the CDR3 is TGTGCCAGCAGTACTTACAATGAGCAGTTCTTC.

The chain is built from TRBV2 and TRBJ1-5; maybe TRBD1 (5 bases). This CDR3 has 14 amino acids. The V end lost 6 bases, the J end lost 2 bases, and 11 bases lay between the germline ends. CDR1 SNHLY and CDR2 FYNNEI come from the germline V gene. In DNA form, the CDR3 reads TGTGCCAGCAGCCAGGGATGGGGCAATCAGCCCCAGCATTTT. This encodes CASSQGWGNQPQHF.

V usage is TRBV7-2 and J usage is TRBJ1-2, with TRBD1 identical over 9 bases. Germline trimming cut 0 bases from V and 8 bases from J; bases unmatched to any gene: 1. Germline V CDR1 and CDR2: SGHTA, FQGNSA. The CDR3 has 13 amino acids. The CDR3 sequence: CASSLAGTGGYTF. CDR3 bases: TGTGCCAGCAGCTTAGCCGGGACAGGGGGCTACACCTTC.

The chain carries TRBV5-1 and TRBJ2-7; tentative D call: TRBD1 (6 bases). The CDR3 has 14 amino acids. CDR1 and CDR2 (germline): SGHRS, YFSETQ. V was trimmed by 5 bases and J by 4 bases, leaving 16 bases between them. The CDR3 nucleotides read TGCGCCAGCAGTTCCCGGGACATCGGTTACGAGCAGTACTTC. It codes for CASSSRDIGYEQYF.

The V and J genes are TRBV14 and TRBJ2-1, with D maybe TRBD1 (5 bases). V shed 0 bases and J shed 16 bases, with 19 bases lying between them. The CDR3 runs 14 residues. Germline CDR1 and CDR2: SGHDN and FVKESK. The CDR3 coding sequence is TGTGCCAGCAGCCAAGATCCTGGTACCGACAGAGGCTTCTTC. Translating it yields CASSQDPGTDRGFF.

The rearrangement links TRBV28 to TRBJ2-3; D ambiguous. Germline values: CDR1 MDHEN, CDR2 SYDVKM. Trimming took off 4 bases at V and 5 bases at J, with 10 bases between the two ends. The CDR3 has 13 amino acids. CDR3 sequence (DNA): TGTGCCAGCAGTTACAGACAAGAAGATACGCAGTATTTT. Residues: CASSYRQEDTQYF.

The chain recombines TRBV11-2 with TRBJ2-7; TRBD1 aligns across 11 bases. The CDR3 totals 14 residues. In germline, CDR1 is SGHAT, CDR2 FQNNGV. J gave up 6 bases and V 6 bases, and 7 bases lay outside the gene matches. The CDR3 coding sequence is TGTGCCAGCAGTTACGGACAGGGGGCCTCCGAGCAGTACTTC. This sequence encodes CASSYGQGASEQYF. Variable domain in full (rest from reference TRBV11-2 and TRBJ2-7): EAGVAQSPRYKIIEKRQSVAFWCNPISGHATLYWYQQILGQGPKLLIQFQNNGVVDDSQLPKDRFSAERLKGVDSTLKIQPAKLEDSAVYLCASSYGQGASEQYFGPGTRLTVT.

The rearrangement links TRBV30 to TRBJ1-5, with 8 nucleotides matching TRBD1. Germline lookup yields CDR1 GTSNPN and CDR2 SVGIG (reference sequence). The V gene end was trimmed by 3 bases and the J gene end by 3 bases; junction bases not matched to a gene: 13. The CDR3 has 17 residues. CDR3: CAWSHLGAGGYNQPQHF. CDR3 coding DNA: TGTGCCTGGAGCCACCTGGGGGCAGGGGGCTACAATCAGCCCCAGCATTTT.

The chain joins TRBV11-2 to TRBJ2-3, with TRBD2 as a possible D gene (6 bases). Trimming removed 2 bases from V and 5 bases from J, with 20 bases in between. Germline V gene sequence: CDR1 SGHAT, CDR2 FQNNGV. The CDR3 extends over 17 amino acids. In nucleotides, the CDR3 is TGTGCCAGCAGCTTAATCGGGGCACGGGACTTAGGAGATACGCAGTATTTT. Encoded protein: CASSLIGARDLGDTQYF.

The chain is built from TRBV7-9 and TRBJ2-2; D is undetermined. Trimming shortened V by 1 base and J by 6 bases, and 6 bases separated the two germline ends. CDR1 and CDR2 from the germline V gene are SEHNR and FQNEAQ (reference sequence). The length of the CDR3 is 13 residues. In DNA, the CDR3 is TGTGCCAGCAGCTTAGTTGCGCCCGGGGAGCTGTTTTTT. This gives the protein CASSLVAPGELFF.

The V call is TRBV2, the J call TRBJ2-7; D is perhaps TRBD1 (5 bases). With 7 bases removed from V and 3 bases from J, the gap between germline ends came to 7 bases. Germline V gives CDR1 SNHLY, CDR2 FYNNEI. The CDR3 extends over 11 amino acids. CDR3 coding DNA: TGTGCCAGCACGGACATCTACGAGCAGTACTTC. Translated, it gives CASTDIYEQYF.

The V call is TRBV2, the J call TRBJ1-6; TRBD1 matches at 9 bases. From germline, CDR1 is SNHLY and CDR2 FYNNEI. This CDR3 contains 15 residues. J gave up 6 bases and V 6 bases, and 6 bases lay outside the gene matches. CDR3 bases: TGTGCCAGCAGCGGAACAGGGGGCCCTAATTCACCCCTCCACTTT. Translation: CASSGTGGPNSPLHF.